This TCR beta chain is from a study of shared clonotypes between healthy human individuals. The CDR3 has 15 residues. Trimming took off 6 bases at V and 0 bases at J, with 14 bases between the two ends. Per germline, CDR1 MNHNS and CDR2 SASEGT. Data came from immunoSEQ multiplex PCR; TCRdb stores just in-frame clones and leaves some out. This table holds about 700,000 clones, around 90% found once. It was CD45RO-negative cells, positively selected for CCR7, that made up naive CD8 cells, with terminally differentiated effector memory CD45RA+ cells excluded. Sequenced sample: naive CD8+ T cells sorted from blood. The source is a man aged 30 to 39 in good health. The V call is TRBV6-1, the J call TRBJ1-1; perhaps TRBD1 as D (5 bases). The CDR3 protein is CASSEGTDLNTEAFF. The CDR3 DNA follows: TGTGCCAGCAGCGAGGGGACGGACCTGAACACTGAAGCTTTCTTT.